A single sample is the source of the 18 T cell receptor beta chains below, sequenced in a study of shared clonotypes between healthy human individuals. Measured with immunoSEQ multiplex PCR; TCRdb has only the in-frame clones, and not every one. The repertoire has over 95,000 clones, around two thirds of them found once; the top ten carry roughly 24%. The specimen sequenced was memory CD8+ T cells sorted from blood. Subset described: CD45RO+ cells pooled with CCR7-negative TemRA cells. These receptors all come from a woman in her twenties or thirties in good health.

The chain recombines TRBV4-2 with TRBJ2-7; 10 bases fit TRBD2. The CDR3 consists of 15 residues. Germline V gene sequence: CDR1 LGHNA, CDR2 YNFKEQ. Unmatched junction bases numbered 8, after V lost 6 bases and J lost 3 bases. In DNA, the CDR3 is TGTGCCAGCAGACAACGGGGACTAGCGTTCTACGAGCAGTACTTC. Translated, it gives CASRQRGLAFYEQYF.

The chain combines TRBV4-1 with TRBJ1-2; no reliable D call. Per the germline V gene, CDR1 is MGHRA and CDR2 is YSYEKL. This CDR3 region has 16 residues. Between the trimmed V and J ends, which lost 1 base and 3 bases, there was a span of 15 bases. The CDR3 loop reads CASSQAPPYRDYGYTF. As DNA, the CDR3 is TGCGCCAGCAGCCAAGCCCCGCCGTATCGGGACTATGGCTACACCTTC.

The J gene is TRBJ1-2, the V gene TRBV28, with D tentatively TRBD1 (5 bases). V gave up 8 bases and J gave up 8 bases, with 15 bases separating them. CDR1 is MDHEN, CDR2 SYDVKM, per germline. The CDR3 sequence is 12 residues long. CDR3 bases: TGTGCCAGCTCCAGTACCAGGGAAGGCTACACCTTC. Translated, it gives CASSSTREGYTF.

The DNA for the CDR3 is TGTGCCAGCAGCTTACTTGGCCCACACAATGAGCAGTTCTTC. It is translated as CASSLLGPHNEQFF. This chain connects TRBV7-2 to TRBJ2-1; D not resolved. Trimming pared 2 bases from V and 5 bases from J, leaving 10 bases between. There are 14 residues in the CDR3. Germline CDR1 SGHTA, CDR2 FQGNSA.

The chain uses TRBV28 and TRBJ1-1; no clear D gene. V was cut by 2 bases and J by 1 base, with 2 bases left in between. The germline V gene has CDR1 MDHEN and CDR2 SYDVKM. CDR3 length equals 12 residues. CDR3 nucleotides: TGTGCCAGCAGTTTAAAGAACACTGAAGCTTTCTTT. Translating gives CASSLKNTEAFF.

This rearrangement joins TRBV4-1 to TRBJ1-4; weak D call: TRBD1 (5 bases). CDR3 length: 14 amino acids. The V gene's germline CDR1 is MGHRA and CDR2 YSYEKL. Between the trimmed V and J ends, which lost 5 bases and 1 base, there was a span of 8 bases. The CDR3 here is CASSEGLTNEKLFF. CDR3 nucleotides: TGCGCCAGCAGCGAGGGGTTAACTAATGAAAAACTGTTTTTT.

In this sample, this clone turned up a few times. This rearrangement joins TRBV5-4 to TRBJ1-2; D perhaps matches TRBD1 (5 bases). From germline, CDR1 is SGHNT and CDR2 YYREEE (reference sequence). The CDR3 spans 13 residues. V was pared by 1 base and J by 6 bases, with 10 bases between. As DNA, the CDR3 is TGTGCCAGCAGCTTGCAAGGGGTCCATGGCTACACCTTC. Translated, it gives CASSLQGVHGYTF. The full variable domain, completed using reference TRBV5-4 and TRBJ1-2, is ETGVTQSPTHLIKTRGQQVTLRCSSQSGHNTVSWYQQALGQGPQFIFQYYREEENGRGNFPPRFSGLQFPNYSSELNVNALELDDSALYLCASSLQGVHGYTFGSGTRLTVV.

The V and J genes are TRBV4-2 and TRBJ1-4; 9 positions match TRBD1. This CDR3 is built from 18 residues. Germline loops: CDR1 LGHNA, CDR2 YNFKEQ. V lost 5 bases to trimming and J lost 2 bases; unmatched junction nucleotides: 12. CDR3 sequence reads: CASSLTGGYWGTNEKLFF. For the CDR3, the DNA is TGTGCCAGCAGCTTAACAGGGGGCTATTGGGGCACTAATGAAAAACTGTTTTTT.

CDR3 sequence reads: CASSFGLADTYEQYF. The CDR3 DNA is TGCGCCAGCAGCTTCGGACTAGCGGACACCTACGAGCAGTACTTC. The rearrangement uses TRBV5-1 and TRBJ2-7; 10 bases match TRBD2. In germline, CDR1 is SGHRS, CDR2 YFSETQ. The CDR3 has 15 amino acids. V was pared by 2 bases and J by 2 bases, with 4 bases of the junction left unmatched.

The CDR3 is CASSLHYSNQPQHF. In nucleotides, the CDR3 is TGCGCCAGCAGCTTACACTACAGCAATCAGCCCCAGCATTTT. The chain recombines TRBV5-1 with TRBJ1-5, with no clear D. Trimming pared 2 bases from V and 1 base from J, leaving 7 bases between. Germline values: CDR1 SGHRS, CDR2 YFSETQ. The CDR3 extends over 14 amino acids. Using reference TRBV5-1 and TRBJ1-5 for the parts outside the CDR3, the full variable domain is KAGVTQTPRYLIKTRGQQVTLSCSPISGHRSVSWYQQTPGQGLQFLFEYFSETQRNKGNFPGRFSGRQFSNSRSEMNVSTLELGDSALYLCASSLHYSNQPQHFGDGTRLSIL.

This chain connects TRBV27 to TRBJ2-7, with 7 bases matching TRBD2. The germline V gene has CDR1 MNHEY and CDR2 SMNVEV (reference sequence). The CDR3 extends over 13 amino acids. J lost 9 bases, V lost 2 bases, and 7 bases had no gene match. CDR3 in amino acids: CASSLRGVVGQYF. The CDR3 nucleotides are TGTGCCAGCAGTTTACGGGGGGTTGTAGGGCAGTACTTC.

V usage is TRBV2 and J usage is TRBJ1-1; the D is unclear. The ends were cut back, 7 bases at V and 2 bases at J, with 11 bases in the middle. Looked up from germline, CDR1 is SNHLY and CDR2 is FYNNEI. CDR3 length: 13 residues. The CDR3 sequence is CASTGPVNTEAFF. The CDR3 nucleotides read TGTGCCAGCACGGGTCCAGTTAACACTGAAGCTTTCTTT. The entire variable domain, with the rest obtained from reference TRBV2 and TRBJ1-1, is as follows: EPEVTQTPSHQVTQMGQEVILRCVPISNHLYFYWYRQILGQKVEFLVSFYNNEISEKSEIFDDQFSVERPDGSNFTLKIRSTKLEDSAMYFCASTGPVNTEAFFGQGTRLTVV.

This clone was recorded a few times. The chain has TRBV11-2 and TRBJ1-4; a weak D match, TRBD1 (5 bases). The CDR3 runs to 15 residues. Germline loops: CDR1 SGHAT, CDR2 FQNNGV. Trimming shortened V by 5 bases and J by 4 bases, and 14 bases separated the two germline ends. The CDR3 nucleotides are TGTGCCAGCAGCGCCCCTGGGACGGGTAATGAAAAACTGTTTTTT. It is translated as CASSAPGTGNEKLFF.

This clone was recorded many times. The CDR3 is CASSYSPEGGGNTIYF. In DNA, the CDR3 is TGTGCCAGCAGTTACTCCCCGGAGGGCGGCGGAAACACCATATATTTT. This rearrangement joins TRBV6-5 to TRBJ1-3; D is ambiguous. The V end was cut by 0 bases, the J end by 4 bases, with 13 bases between. Germline CDR1 and CDR2: MNHEY and SVGAGI. The CDR3 is made up of 16 amino acids.

This clone was observed at least ten times. This chain joins TRBV7-9 and TRBJ1-4; TRBD1 aligns across 8 bases. Germline values: CDR1 SEHNR, CDR2 FQNEAQ (reference sequence). The CDR3 extends over 15 amino acids. Germline trimming cut 5 bases from V and 8 bases from J; bases unmatched to any gene: 10. DNA of the CDR3: TGTGCCAGCAGCATAACTTCAGGGGGCAGAGAAAAACTGTTTTTT. Amino acids: CASSITSGGREKLFF.

This clone appeared once. The chain carries TRBV13 and TRBJ1-4; D is undetermined. V lost 1 base and J 8 bases, leaving 8 bases between the germline ends. The CDR3 is 13 amino acids. From germline, CDR1 is PRHDT and CDR2 FYEKMQ (reference sequence). CDR3 residues: CASSLERREKLFF. CDR3 coding DNA: TGTGCCAGCAGCTTAGAACGGCGGGAAAAACTGTTTTTT.

This chain uses TRBV2 with TRBJ1-2; D gene uncertain. This CDR3 contains 17 residues. The germline V gene has CDR1 SNHLY and CDR2 FYNNEI. V was cut by 4 bases and J by 0 bases, with 18 bases left in between. The CDR3 DNA follows: TGTGCCAGCAGTGTTGGGTCGGCCTCCTTAGCTAACTATGGCTACACCTTC. Translating it yields CASSVGSASLANYGYTF. Complete variable domain (other parts from reference TRBV2 and TRBJ1-2): EPEVTQTPSHQVTQMGQEVILRCVPISNHLYFYWYRQILGQKVEFLVSFYNNEISEKSEIFDDQFSVERPDGSNFTLKIRSTKLEDSAMYFCASSVGSASLANYGYTFGSGTRLTVV.

The CDR3 reads CASRRDTDSGNTIYF. The CDR3 DNA sequence: TGTGCCAGCAGAAGGGACACGGACTCTGGAAACACCATATATTTT. This sequence joins TRBV27 and TRBJ1-3, with D possibly matching TRBD1 (6 bases). Trimming removed 6 bases from V and 0 bases from J, with 12 bases in between. Germline V gene lookup returns CDR1 MNHEY and CDR2 SMNVEV (reference sequence). CDR3 length: 15 amino acids.